This T cell receptor (beta chain) was recovered during a study of blood T cell repertoires in COVID-19. Study at large: Donors in the United States, Italy and Spain gave samples during acute or convalescent COVID-19. T cells, B-cell-depleted T cells, or PBMCs provided the cDNA or gDNA that served as material.

In germline, CDR1 is SEHNR, CDR2 FQNEAQ (reference sequence). CDR3 size: 15 residues. The ends were cut back, 5 bases at V and 2 bases at J, with 12 bases in the middle. Original handling: Estimation of nucleated cell counts relied on the amplification of reference gene primers. Some clones are missing from TCRdb's copy, which holds only in-frame ones; the method was immunoSEQ multiplex PCR. The DNA was the basis for D and trimming; V, J and clone size are from that table. Of about 250,000 clones in the sample, about 85% were seen once. The sample consisted of peripheral blood. The sequence came from a woman aged 55 to 70 with active or convalescent COVID-19. The genes are TRBV7-9 and TRBJ1-4; D possibly corresponds to TRBD1 (5 bases). The CDR3 nucleotides read TGTGCCAGCAGCCCGCTGCGGGGGACTAATGAAAAACTGTTTTTT. This codes for CASSPLRGTNEKLFF.